This TCR beta chain was identified during a study of neoadjuvant anti-PD-1 for oral cavity cancer. V gave up 6 bases and J gave up 0 bases, with 27 bases separating them. From germline, CDR1 is MNHEY and CDR2 SMNVEV (reference sequence). This CDR3 region has 19 residues. Time point in this sample: after neoadjuvant nivolumab, at surgical resection. The assay was immunoSEQ multiplex PCR, and TCRdb's table has in-frame clones only and misses some. The repertoire holds over 65,000 clones, with around 84% as singletons. The chain uses TRBV27 and TRBJ2-7, with TRBD2 as a possible D gene (6 bases). Material: PBMCs, obtained after nivolumab (anti-PD-1) treatment. The source of this sequence is a person aged 40 to 85 with oral cavity squamous cell carcinoma. DNA for the CDR3: TGTGCCAGCAGCAAGTTTATGATTCCAGCCGTCGGGAGCTCCTACGAGCAGTACTTC. This sequence encodes CASSKFMIPAVGSSYEQYF.